This entry describes one T cell receptor beta chain. The antigen is undetermined. This record belongs to a study of beta chain features in type 1 diabetes. Study findings and constraints: All four CD4+ subsets from Type 1 diabetes patients carried moderately but significantly shorter TCRB CDR3s.

Germline CDR1 is SEHNR and CDR2 is FQNEAQ (reference sequence). The V and J ends lost 2 bases and 1 base, in that order; junction bases with no gene match: 4. The CDR3 has 17 residues. As every portion of the isolated RNA was reverse transcribed, the sequencing read expressed TCRB transcripts. Clones were read by immunoSEQ multiplex PCR, and TCRdb kept only the in-frame ones, dropping some. The repertoire has some 290,000 clones, about 24% of them found once; the top ten carry 0.012%. The chain is built from TRBV7-9 and TRBJ2-1; 11 bases agree with TRBD2. This TCR derives from a woman in her twenties or thirties with type 1 diabetes. The sample comprised naive CD4+ T cells from blood. CDR3 bases: TGTGCCAGCAGCTTAACTAGCGGGAGAGGATCCTACAATGAGCAGTTCTTC. Its translation is CASSLTSGRGSYNEQFF.